This TCR beta chain was obtained from a study of Graves' ophthalmopathy and Graves' hyperthyroidism. In donors with ophthalmopathy, activity was moderate-to-severe, with CAS ≥3, NOSPECS ≥4 and duration under 3 months. V dropped 5 bases and J dropped 5; count of bases not matched to a gene: 9. Germline-derived CDR1 and CDR2 are MNHNS and SASEGT. The CDR3 sequence is 16 residues long. Scientists amplified the TCR beta CDR3 regions from RNA transcripts. Scientists carried out first-round RT-PCR using HTBI primers and then a second-round multiplex PCR. TCRdb reprocessed the multiplex PCR reads with MiXCR, giving one entry per CDR3 protein. The sample gives under 350,000 distinct CDR3 sequences, 15% to 20% of which show up once; roughly an eighth is in the top ten.

The chain combines TRBV6-1 with TRBJ2-5; 12 bases align to TRBD2. The clonotype was recovered from an adult man with Graves' ophthalmopathy. Sequenced input: peripheral blood. The CDR3: CASSKASGRAGETQYF. CDR3 nucleotide sequence: TGTGCCAGCAGTAAGGCTAGCGGGAGGGCCGGGGAGACCCAGTACTTC.